One sample yielded the 9 T cell receptor beta chains listed below, sequenced in a study of T cells in Graves' hyperthyroidism and ophthalmopathy. RNA transcripts yielded amplified TCR beta CDR3 regions. First-round RT-PCR targeting the TCR CDR3 was performed with the HTBI primer set. TCRdb recomputed calls from the multiplex PCR reads with MiXCR, one row per CDR3 protein. The sample yields about 510,000 distinct CDR3 sequences, about 15% seen once. What was sequenced was blood. The receptors were sampled from a woman in her thirties or forties with Graves' hyperthyroidism.

For this clonotype: A read error is likely, as this CDR3 ends without the conserved phenylalanine or tryptophan. V gene TRBV28 combines with J gene TRBJ1-2; 9 nucleotides agree with TRBD1. The CDR3 contains 13 residues. Germline V lookup: CDR1 MDHEN, CDR2 SYDVKM. V shed 6 bases and J 7 bases; nucleotides not matched to a gene: 6. CDR3 sequence reads: CASSGQGSGGYTL. The DNA of the CDR3 is TGTGCCAGCAGCGGACAGGGGTCGGGTGGCTACACCCTC.

This clonotype was counted at least ten times. The rearrangement joins TRBV5-1 to TRBJ2-3, with D possibly matching TRBD2 (5 bases). The germline gives CDR1 SGHRS, CDR2 YFSETQ. This CDR3 has 16 amino acids. With 1 base removed from V and 4 bases from J, the gap between germline ends came to 16 bases. The CDR3 sequence is CASSLLTGIGSDTQYF. The CDR3 DNA reads TGCGCCAGCAGCTTGCTTACGGGAATTGGGTCAGATACGCAGTATTTT.

This clonotype was picked up many times. The chain uses TRBV18 and TRBJ2-7; D ambiguous. CDR1 and CDR2 from the germline V gene are KGHSH and LQKENI. Trimming took 3 bases from V and 4 from J, leaving 7 bases between them. The CDR3 length is 12 residues. For the CDR3, the DNA is TGTGCCAGCTCACCGGGTTTATACGAGCAGTACTTC. As protein: CASSPGLYEQYF.

Comments on this clonotype: A read error may explain this, as a much larger clone is one base away. Without the conserved terminal phenylalanine or tryptophan, this CDR3 likely stems from a read error. This chain uses TRBV3-1 with TRBJ2-5; 7 bases match TRBD2. J gave up 2 bases and V 1 base, and 7 bases lay outside the gene matches. Germline V lookup: CDR1 LGHDT, CDR2 YNNKEL (reference sequence). The CDR3 totals 16 residues. CDR3 sequence (DNA): TGTGCCAGCAGCCAAGCCCCTAGCGGACTTCAAGAGACCCAGTACTTA. Protein: CASSQAPSGLQETQYL.

The V gene is TRBV19, the J gene TRBJ1-5; a possible D gene is TRBD1 (6 bases). V lost 7 bases to trimming and J lost 0 bases, with 13 bases between them. This CDR3 comprises 15 residues. The germline gives CDR1 LNHDA, CDR2 SQIVND (reference sequence). CDR3 coding DNA: TGTGCCAGTACACAACAGGGTGTTAGCAATCAGCCCCAGCATTTT. Its protein product is CASTQQGVSNQPQHF. Based on the CDR3 plus reference TRBV19 and TRBJ1-5, the full variable domain is DGGITQSPKYLFRKEGQNVTLSCEQNLNHDAMYWYRQDPGQGLRLIYYSQIVNDFQKGDIAEGYSVSREKKESFPLTVTSAQKNPTAFYLCASTQQGVSNQPQHFGDGTRLSIL.

The table lists this clonotype with many counts. The chain has TRBV11-2 and TRBJ2-2; D is undetermined. CDR1 is SGHAT and CDR2 is FQNNGV in the germline V gene. This CDR3 region has 11 residues. Trimming took 5 bases from V and 5 from J, leaving 3 bases between them. As DNA, the CDR3 is TGTGCCAGCAGCGAAACCGGGGAGCTGTTTTTT. Protein sequence: CASSETGELFF.

The sample holds many counts of this clonotype. J is TRBJ2-2 and V is TRBV5-1; D perhaps matches TRBD2 (6 bases). Trimming removed 2 bases from V and 0 bases from J, with 11 bases in between. The CDR3 runs to 16 residues. Germline values: CDR1 SGHRS, CDR2 YFSETQ. CDR3 sequence reads: CASSFFGRTNTGELFF. The CDR3 DNA reads as TGCGCCAGCAGCTTTTTCGGGAGAACGAACACCGGGGAGCTGTTTTTT.

As for this clonotype: Compared with germline, one end of the junction differs, possibly owing to a read error. J is TRBJ2-1 and V is TRBV3-1, with D possibly matching TRBD2 (6 bases). This CDR3 spans 16 amino acids. Germline V lookup: CDR1 LGHDT, CDR2 YNNKEL (reference sequence). As DNA, the CDR3 is TGTGCCACCAGCGGCCCGGGACTTACCGATTCTAATGAGCAGTTCTTC. It yields the protein CATSGPGLTDSNEQFF.

V and J are TRBV19 and TRBJ1-1, with 10 bases identical to TRBD1. The CDR3 covers 16 residues. J lost 3 bases, V lost 3 bases, and 7 bases had no gene match. Germline-derived CDR1 and CDR2 are LNHDA and SQIVND (reference sequence). The CDR3 sequence: CASSIRDRGFYTEAFF. Here the CDR3 DNA reads TGTGCCAGTAGTATTCGGGACAGGGGTTTTTACACTGAAGCTTTCTTT.